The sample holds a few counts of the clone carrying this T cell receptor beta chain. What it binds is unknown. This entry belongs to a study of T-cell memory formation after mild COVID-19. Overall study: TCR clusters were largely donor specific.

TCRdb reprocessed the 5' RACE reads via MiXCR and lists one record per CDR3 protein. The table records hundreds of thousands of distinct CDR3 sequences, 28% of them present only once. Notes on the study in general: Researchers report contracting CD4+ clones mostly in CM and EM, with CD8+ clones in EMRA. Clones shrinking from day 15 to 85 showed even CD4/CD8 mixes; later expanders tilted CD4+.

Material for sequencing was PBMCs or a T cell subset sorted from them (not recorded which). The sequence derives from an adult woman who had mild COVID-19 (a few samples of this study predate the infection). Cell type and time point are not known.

CDR3 in DNA: TGTGCCAGTAGTATAGTAGGGGCGCAGCCCCAGCATTTT. It codes for CASSIVGAQPQHF. V usage is TRBV19 and J usage is TRBJ1-5; D perhaps matches TRBD1 (5 bases). CDR3 length: 13 amino acids. Deletions cut 1 base from V and 7 bases from J, with 8 bases between. Germline values: CDR1 LNHDA, CDR2 SQIVND (reference sequence).